This T cell receptor (beta chain) is drawn from a study of beta chain features in type 1 diabetes. Study-wide results and caveats: Since sequencing was performed on cDNA, cells with high TCR expression could be over-represented. Among patients with Type 1 diabetes, TCRB CDR3s were moderately but significantly shorter in every one of the four CD4+ subsets. Amplification by PCR could prefer shorter templates, with the same effect in patients and controls.

The investigators reverse transcribed all of the isolated RNA, so they sequenced expressed TCRB transcripts. Sequencing was performed with immunoSEQ multiplex PCR; in TCRdb, only in-frame clones are kept and a portion is missing. The sample has hundreds of thousands of clones, over 25% seen once. With regard to this clone: Its antigen remains unknown.

The V end was cut by 3 bases, the J end by 3 bases, with 9 bases between. Germline V gene lookup returns CDR1 ENHRY and CDR2 SYGVKD. This CDR3 is 13 amino acids long. The sequencing input was naive CD4+ T cells from blood. The genes are TRBV10-3 and TRBJ2-7; a possible D gene is TRBD2 (6 bases). This clonotype was obtained from a man aged 18 to 30 in good health. The CDR3 spells CAISEGGSYEQYF. CDR3 bases: TGTGCCATCAGTGAAGGAGGGAGCTACGAGCAGTACTTC.